Below are 26 T cell receptor beta chains sequenced from a single sample in a study of glioma-infiltrating T cells. Amplification of TCR alpha and beta CDR3 regions from RNA used iRepertoire nested multiplex PCR. TCRdb recomputed calls from the multiplex PCR reads with MiXCR, one row per CDR3 protein. The sample carries over 100,000 distinct CDR3 sequences, 20% to 30% recorded once. The sample taken for sequencing was glioma tissue, nonneoplastic brain tissue, or PBMCs (not recorded which). These receptors originate from a human donor with low-grade glioma or glioblastoma, undergoing nonglioma brain surgery, or in good health (not recorded which).

On this clonotype itself: A read error may explain this, as a much larger clone is one base away. The chain uses TRBV2 and TRBJ2-5; D possibly corresponds to TRBD2 (5 bases). This CDR3 is 16 amino acids long. The germline CDR1 and CDR2 sequences are SNHLY and FYNNEI. The CDR3 sequence is CASSDLGARGQESQYF. CDR3 coding DNA: TGTGCCAGCTCGGACTTGGGAGCGAGAGGGCAAGAGTCCCAGTACTTC.

A note on this clonotype: This clone may be a read error of a much larger clone one base away. The V call is TRBV3-1, the J call TRBJ2-5; D is undetermined. CDR3 length: 11 residues. Germline V CDR1 and CDR2: LGHDT, YNNKEL (reference sequence). The CDR3 spells CDSSHQETQYF. In DNA, the CDR3 is TGTGACAGCAGCCACCAAGAGACCCAGTACTTC.

This clonotype was picked up a small number of times. Because the CDR3 is missing its conserved closing phenylalanine or tryptophan, this is likely a read error. J is TRBJ2-5 and V is TRBV24-1; no clear D gene. The ends were cut back, 4 bases at V and 8 bases at J, with 13 bases in the middle. This CDR3 region has 13 residues. The germline V gene has CDR1 KGHDR and CDR2 SFDVKD. The CDR3 DNA follows: TGTGCCACCAGTGACCCCGAACTCTTAACCCAGTACCTC. This codes for CATSDPELLTQYL.

With regard to this clonotype: This may come from a read error, since a much larger clone is one base off. The chain recombines TRBV5-1 with TRBJ2-3; D tentatively reads TRBD1 or TRBD2 (5 bases each). CDR3 length: 16 residues. Trimming left V 6 bases short and J 2 bases short, with 19 bases between. CDR1 and CDR2 (germline): SGHRS, YFSETQ. CDR3 residues: CASTRRCGGNTDTQYF. The CDR3 DNA reads TGCGCCAGCACCCGGCGGTGTGGGGGAAACACAGATACGCAGTATTTT. The whole variable domain, filled in from reference TRBV5-1 and TRBJ2-3, reads KAGVTQTPRYLIKTRGQQVTLSCSPISGHRSVSWYQQTPGQGLQFLFEYFSETQRNKGNFPGRFSGRQFSNSRSEMNVSTLELGDSALYLCASTRRCGGNTDTQYFGPGTRLTVL.

This clonotype has a count of ten or more. This may come from a read error, since a much larger clone is one base off. The chain is built from TRBV6-2 or TRBV6-3 and TRBJ2-7; D gene uncertain. This CDR3 has 15 amino acids. Germline CDR1 and CDR2: MNHEY and SVGEGT. The DNA for the CDR3 is TGTGCCAGCAGCTATGACTCCGCGACATCCTACGGGCAGTACTTC. Translating it yields CASSYDSATSYGQYF.

The chain carries TRBV18 and TRBJ1-1; the D is unclear. The germline V gene encodes CDR1 KGHSH and CDR2 LQKENI. Trimming left V 2 bases short and J 5 bases short, with 9 bases between. The CDR3 totals 13 residues. DNA of the CDR3: TGTGCCAGCTCACCAAACGGAAGAACTGAAGCTTTCTTT. This codes for CASSPNGRTEAFF.

The V call is TRBV30, the J call TRBJ2-1; 10 bases agree with TRBD1. CDR3 length equals 14 residues. V lost 2 bases and J lost 6; bases outside the gene matches: 4. Germline CDR1 reads GTSNPN; CDR2 reads SVGIG (reference sequence). The CDR3: CAWSKDRGFNEQFF. The CDR3 DNA reads TGTGCCTGGAGTAAGGACAGGGGGTTCAATGAGCAGTTCTTC.

This clonotype was picked up many times. V usage is TRBV7-9 and J usage is TRBJ1-2, with D possibly TRBD1 on 6 matching bases. V lost 7 bases and J 4 bases, leaving 13 bases between the germline ends. This CDR3 region has 13 residues. Per germline, CDR1 SEHNR and CDR2 FQNEAQ (reference sequence). CDR3 amino acids: CASIPQGGYGYTF. CDR3 bases: TGTGCCAGCATCCCACAGGGTGGCTATGGCTACACCTTC.

The sample holds many counts of this clonotype. This sequence joins TRBV9 and TRBJ1-1; D is unclear. This CDR3 comprises 13 residues. Germline CDR1 and CDR2: SGDLS and YYNGEE. The V and J ends lost 0 bases and 1 base respectively, with 4 bases between them. The CDR3 bases are TGTGCCAGCAGCGTAGCGGCGAACACTGAAGCTTTCTTT. The encoded protein is CASSVAANTEAFF.

V is TRBV12-3 or TRBV12-4 and J is TRBJ2-7; D not resolved. CDR3 length: 11 residues. The V end was cut by 3 bases, the J end by 7 bases, with 7 bases between. CDR3 region: CASSFVVEQYF. In nucleotides, the CDR3 is TGTGCCAGCAGTTTTGTGGTGGAGCAGTACTTC.

Note on this clonotype: A read error may explain this, as a much larger clone is one base away. The chain couples TRBV5-1 to TRBJ1-1; 12 nucleotides match TRBD1. This CDR3 has 15 amino acids. Germline CDR1 SGHRS, CDR2 YFSETQ. CDR3 residues: CANSQGQGATTEAFF. The DNA for the CDR3 is TGCGCCAACAGCCAGGGACAGGGGGCGACGACTGAAGCTTTCTTT.

Note on this clonotype: A much larger clonotype is one base distant, so this may be a read error. The CDR3 DNA reads TGTGCCAGCAGCCAGCTTTTAGGTCGACGCTACGAGCATTACTTC. Translated, it gives CASSQLLGRRYEHYF. V gene TRBV3-1 combines with J gene TRBJ2-7; D remains ambiguous. Germline loops: CDR1 LGHDT, CDR2 YNNKEL (reference sequence). The CDR3 runs 15 residues.

Worth noting for this clonotype: A single base separates this from a much larger clone, so it may be a read error. This chain links TRBV29-1 with TRBJ2-1; 8 nucleotides agree with TRBD2. This CDR3 contains 15 residues. Germline values: CDR1 SQVTM, CDR2 ANQGSEA. Here the CDR3 reads CSVEMAGGGYNEQLF. The CDR3, as DNA: TGCAGCGTTGAAATGGCGGGAGGAGGTTACAATGAGCAGCTCTTC.

Ten or more counts support this clonotype. The rearrangement uses TRBV29-1 and TRBJ1-2; a possible D gene is TRBD1 (5 bases). Germline CDR1 and CDR2: SQVTM and ANQGSEA. The length of the CDR3 is 17 residues. Trimming removed 0 bases from V and 5 bases from J, with 22 bases in between. The DNA of the CDR3 is TGCAGCGTTGAAGATCCGACGAATTTGGGCAGGGCATATGGCTACACCTTC. Translated, it gives CSVEDPTNLGRAYGYTF.

A word on this clonotype: Possible read error: a much larger clone is one base away. The gene calls are TRBV2 and TRBJ2-1; D gene unclear. The CDR3 is made up of 12 amino acids. The ends were cut back, 1 base at V and 11 bases at J, with 9 bases in the middle. In germline, CDR1 is SNHLY, CDR2 FYNNEI. The CDR3 here is CASSEDLSQQFF. For the CDR3, the DNA is TGTGCCAGCAGTGAAGACCTTAGCCAGCAGTTCTTC. The whole variable domain, remainder taken from reference TRBV2 and TRBJ2-1, is EPEVTQTPSHQVTQMGQEVILRCVPISNHLYFYWYRQILGQKVEFLVSFYNNEISEKSEIFDDQFSVERPDGSNFTLKIRSTKLEDSAMYFCASSEDLSQQFFGPGTRLTVL.

This clonotype was seen many times. The V gene is TRBV5-1, the J gene TRBJ2-3; 13 bases are a match to TRBD2. The junction had 2 bases not matched to a gene; V was cut back by 7 bases and J by 3 bases. The CDR3 totals 14 residues. Germline CDR1 SGHRS, CDR2 YFSETQ. The CDR3 sequence is CASQLAGGTDTQYF. The CDR3 region has the DNA TGCGCCAGCCAACTAGCGGGAGGGACAGATACGCAGTATTTT.

The chain is built from TRBV29-1 and TRBJ1-4, with a possible D match to TRBD1 (6 bases). V was shortened by 7 bases and J by 10 bases, with 19 bases between the two germline ends. CDR1 SQVTM and CDR2 ANQGSEA come from the germline V gene. The CDR3 loop spans 13 amino acids. This chain's CDR3 is CSALDSGSGKLFF. CDR3 DNA: TGCAGCGCCCTGGACAGCGGGAGTGGAAAACTGTTTTTT. The entire variable domain, with the rest obtained from reference TRBV29-1 and TRBJ1-4, is as follows: SAVISQKPSRDICQRGTSLTIQCQVDSQVTMMFWYRQQPGQSLTLIATANQGSEATYESGFVIDKFPISRPNLTFSTLTVSNMSPEDSSIYLCSALDSGSGKLFFGSGTQLSVL.

This clonotype showed up many times. The chain is built from TRBV4-1 and TRBJ1-5; no clear D gene. The CDR3 covers 15 residues. Germline V gives CDR1 MGHRA, CDR2 YSYEKL. Between the trimmed V and J ends, which lost 0 bases and 7 bases, there was a span of 13 bases. The CDR3 DNA reads as TGCGCCAGCAGCCAAGATGGGATAAAAGGGCAGCCCCAGCATTTT. It yields the protein CASSQDGIKGQPQHF.

V gene TRBV29-1 combines with J gene TRBJ2-7; 7 nucleotides agree with TRBD1. V shed 6 bases, J shed 2 bases, and the junction held 4 bases outside the gene matches. The CDR3 has 12 residues. Germline CDR1 and CDR2: SQVTM and ANQGSEA. The CDR3 spells CSVGQTTYEQYF. In nucleotides, the CDR3 is TGCAGCGTGGGACAGACAACCTACGAGCAGTACTTC.

The sample holds many counts of this clonotype. The J gene is TRBJ2-3, the V gene TRBV28; D might be TRBD1 (6 bases). Germline assignment: CDR1 MDHEN and CDR2 SYDVKM. The CDR3 is 16 amino acids. V dropped 6 bases and J dropped 0 bases, with 16 bases sitting between them. The chain's CDR3 is CASRPMTGPSTDTQYF. In DNA, the CDR3 is TGTGCCAGCAGACCTATGACAGGCCCAAGCACAGATACGCAGTATTTT.

This clonotype was found many times. The chain combines TRBV6-6 with TRBJ2-5; D is possibly TRBD1 (6 bases). Germline V gene lookup returns CDR1 MNHNY and CDR2 SVGAGI (reference sequence). This CDR3 is 15 amino acids long. With 2 bases removed from V and 2 bases from J, the gap between germline ends came to 12 bases. The CDR3 bases are TGTGCCAGCAGTTACCTCACGACAGGACAAGAGACCCAGTACTTC. Residues: CASSYLTTGQETQYF.

This clonotype was seen a handful of times. The chain joins TRBV2 to TRBJ2-2; D may correspond to TRBD1 or TRBD2 (5 bases each). Trimming left V 8 bases short and J 5 bases short, with 18 bases between. Germline V CDR1 and CDR2: SNHLY, FYNNEI. CDR3 length equals 15 residues. Here the CDR3 DNA reads TGTGCCAGCTCGGGACGGAGCTCGAGGACCGGGGAGCTGTTTTTT. Translation: CASSGRSSRTGELFF. The full variable domain, in which reference TRBV2 and TRBJ2-2 provide the parts outside the CDR3, is EPEVTQTPSHQVTQMGQEVILRCVPISNHLYFYWYRQILGQKVEFLVSFYNNEISEKSEIFDDQFSVERPDGSNFTLKIRSTKLEDSAMYFCASSGRSSRTGELFFGEGSRLTVL.

The chain combines TRBV5-1 with TRBJ2-7; D gene unclear. V shed 0 bases and J shed 2 bases, with 12 bases lying between them. This CDR3 comprises 15 residues. CDR1 is SGHRS and CDR2 is YFSETQ in the germline V gene. DNA for the CDR3: TGCGCCAGCAGCTTGGAGTATAATCCCACCTACGAGCAGTACTTC. This gives the protein CASSLEYNPTYEQYF.

Concerning this clonotype: Being one base from a much bigger clone, this may be a read error. V gene TRBV7-2 combines with J gene TRBJ2-7, with a weak D call TRBD1 (5 bases). V lost 2 bases, J lost 1 base, and 12 bases lay in between. This CDR3 has 15 residues. The germline V gene encodes CDR1 SGHTA and CDR2 FQGNSA. The CDR3 nucleotides read TGTGCCAGCAGCTTAAAGGGGAAGGGGTCCTACGAGCAGTACTTC. Translated: CASSLKGKGSYEQYF.

This clonotype has at least ten counts. The chain is built from TRBV15 and TRBJ2-3, with D uncertain. The CDR3 contains 13 residues. V was trimmed by 3 bases and J by 2 bases, leaving 6 bases between them. Germline V gives CDR1 LNHNV, CDR2 YYDKDF (reference sequence). CDR3 DNA sequence: TGTGCCACCAGCAGGGGATTCACAGATACGCAGTATTTT. Its translation is CATSRGFTDTQYF.

This clonotype was recorded at least ten times. This chain connects TRBV6-2 or TRBV6-3 to TRBJ2-2; D is possibly TRBD1 (5 bases). V was clipped by 1 base and J by 1 base, with 10 bases between them. Germline CDR1 and CDR2: MNHEY and SVGEGT. This CDR3 has 16 residues. The CDR3 loop reads CASSYWRQMNTGELFF. CDR3 nucleotide sequence: TGTGCCAGCAGTTACTGGAGACAGATGAACACCGGGGAGCTGTTTTTT.